The 27 T cell receptor beta chains reported below all come from one sample, sequenced in a study of blood T cells in healthy people across ages. Together with a sample-barcoded 5' primer, a J-beta primer mix was included in a second PCR lasting about 7 to 11 cycles. One entry per CDR3 protein results from TCRdb running MiXCR on the 5' RACE reads. The data contain more than 1,400,000 distinct CDR3 sequences, approximately 42% of them singletons. Source material: blood. These receptors were taken from a woman between 18 and 29 years old in good health.

The rearrangement joins TRBV6-2 or TRBV6-3 to TRBJ2-1; TRBD2 aligns across 16 bases. There are 17 residues in the CDR3. The trim removed 5 bases at V and 9 bases at J, leaving 10 bases unmatched. The germline V gene has CDR1 MNHEY and CDR2 SVGEGT. CDR3 DNA sequence: TGTGCCAGCAGTCGCGGGACTAGCGGGGGGGCTTATCGTGAGCAGTTCTTC. It yields the protein CASSRGTSGGAYREQFF.

The chain employs TRBV2 and TRBJ1-1; perhaps TRBD1 as D (6 bases). This CDR3 has 14 residues. The V gene lost 6 bases and the J gene lost 0 bases, with 11 bases spanning the gap. Germline-derived CDR1 and CDR2 are SNHLY and FYNNEI. The CDR3 loop is CASRAGQLNTEAFF. The CDR3 region has the DNA TGTGCCAGCAGGGCTGGACAGCTGAACACTGAAGCTTTCTTT. The entire variable domain, with the rest obtained from reference TRBV2 and TRBJ1-1, is as follows: EPEVTQTPSHQVTQMGQEVILRCVPISNHLYFYWYRQILGQKVEFLVSFYNNEISEKSEIFDDQFSVERPDGSNFTLKIRSTKLEDSAMYFCASRAGQLNTEAFFGQGTRLTVV.

The chain couples TRBV2 to TRBJ2-1; the D gene could be TRBD1 or TRBD2 (5 bases each). Trimming stripped 3 bases from V and 7 bases from J, with 10 bases between. The CDR3 is 13 residues long. Germline-derived CDR1 and CDR2 are SNHLY and FYNNEI. CDR3 bases: TGTGCCAGCAGTGATGGCAGGGAGAATGAGCAGTTCTTC. This encodes CASSDGRENEQFF.

This clonotype was observed a handful of times. The chain couples TRBV4-2 to TRBJ1-6; 8 bases match TRBD1. Germline V lookup: CDR1 LGHNA, CDR2 YNFKEQ. Trimming cost V 0 bases and J 7 bases; bases outside gene matches: 2. This CDR3 spans 15 amino acids. The CDR3 sequence is CASSQERQGNSPLHF. DNA for the CDR3: TGTGCCAGCAGCCAAGAGCGACAGGGGAATTCACCCCTCCACTTT.

CDR3 sequence reads: CASSETFGGNYGYTF. CDR3 bases: TGTGCCAGCAGTGAAACATTCGGTGGGAACTATGGCTACACCTTC. The J gene is TRBJ1-2, the V gene TRBV6-1; D not resolved. CDR1 and CDR2 from the germline V gene are MNHNS and SASEGT. This CDR3 region has 15 residues. The V end was cut by 2 bases, the J end by 2 bases, with 12 bases between.

The chain employs TRBV6-4 and TRBJ2-1; TRBD2 agrees at 10 bases. The CDR3 is 14 amino acids. Trimming at V came to 3 bases and at J to 12 bases, leaving 8 bases not matched to a gene. The germline gives CDR1 MRHNA, CDR2 SNTAGT. The CDR3 spells CASSEASGGTRQFF. CDR3 nucleotides: TGTGCCAGCAGTGAGGCTAGCGGGGGAACCAGGCAGTTCTTC.

For the CDR3, the DNA is TGTGCCAGCAGCAGAGGGGACGCGGCCTACAATGAGCAGTTCTTC. Translated, it gives CASSRGDAAYNEQFF. The chain recombines TRBV6-2 or TRBV6-3 with TRBJ2-1; D assignment may be TRBD1 or TRBD2 (5 bases each). V dropped 6 bases and J dropped 2 bases, with 14 bases sitting between them. Germline CDR1 MNHEY, CDR2 SVGEGT. The CDR3 spans 15 residues.

The CDR3 loop is CSVEGDFGLAPSSSYNEQFF. The CDR3 bases are TGCAGCGTCGAGGGAGATTTTGGACTAGCTCCCTCGAGCTCCTACAATGAGCAGTTCTTC. The rearrangement uses TRBV29-1 and TRBJ2-1; 8 nucleotides line up with TRBD2. The germline gives CDR1 SQVTM, CDR2 ANQGSEA. CDR3 length: 20 amino acids. Losses at the gene ends were 6 bases for V and 0 bases for J; bases not matched to a gene: 22.

This rearrangement joins TRBV3-1 to TRBJ2-2, with no clear D. V gave up 0 bases and J gave up 3 bases, with 5 bases separating them. The CDR3 is 14 amino acids. Germline V gives CDR1 LGHDT, CDR2 YNNKEL (reference sequence). The CDR3 is CASSQDPYTGELFF. The CDR3 DNA is TGTGCCAGCAGCCAAGATCCGTACACCGGGGAGCTGTTTTTT.

This chain joins TRBV28 and TRBJ2-5; TRBD2 matches at 9 bases. V lost 6 bases to trimming and J lost 5 bases; unmatched junction nucleotides: 4. The CDR3 runs to 13 residues. Germline V CDR1 and CDR2: MDHEN, SYDVKM. The DNA for the CDR3 is TGTGCCAGCAGCACCGGACTAGCGGAGACCCAGTACTTC. Translation: CASSTGLAETQYF.

The J gene is TRBJ2-3, the V gene TRBV15; 11 bases agree with TRBD2. The ends lost 3 bases at V and 9 bases at J; junction bases unmatched: 11. The CDR3 has 16 residues. Germline V CDR1 and CDR2: LNHNV, YYDKDF (reference sequence). CDR3 loop: CATSRAGGTSGQTQYF. The DNA of the CDR3 is TGTGCCACCAGCAGGGCTGGAGGGACTAGCGGACAGACGCAGTATTTT.

This clonotype was seen just once. The rearrangement joins TRBV20-1 to TRBJ2-1, with TRBD2 matching 8 bases. There are 13 residues in the CDR3. V was clipped by 3 bases and J by 8 bases; unmatched bases: 6. Germline V lookup: CDR1 DFQATT, CDR2 SNEGSKA (reference sequence). CDR3 nucleotide sequence: TGCAGTGCTAGCGGGAGGGTCGTAGATGAGCAGTTCTTC. Translation gives CSASGRVVDEQFF.

The chain recombines TRBV6-5 with TRBJ2-1; unclear D gene. The end of the DNA fits TRBJ2-7 better, so the J call may be wrong. The CDR3 sequence is 12 residues long. CDR1 and CDR2 (germline): MNHEY, SVGAGI. The CDR3 sequence is CASSRADNEQYF. In nucleotides, the CDR3 is TGTGCCAGCAGCCGGGCCGACAATGAGCAGTACTTC.

The V call is TRBV10-3, the J call TRBJ2-6; 7 nucleotides match TRBD1. Germline values: CDR1 ENHRY, CDR2 SYGVKD. The CDR3 totals 16 residues. The V and J ends lost 2 bases and 0 bases, in that order; junction bases with no gene match: 1. DNA for the CDR3: TGTGCCATCAGTGAGGGACAGGTCTCTGGGGCCAACGTCCTGACTTTC. This gives the protein CAISEGQVSGANVLTF.

This clonotype was seen a handful of times. This chain joins TRBV10-3 and TRBJ2-7; 10 bases are shared with TRBD2. Germline V gene data show CDR1 as ENHRY and CDR2 as SYGVKD. The junction had 8 bases not matched to a gene; V was cut back by 3 bases and J by 3 bases. The length of the CDR3 is 16 residues. In nucleotides, the CDR3 is TGTGCCATCAGTGACACTGGACTAGCGGCCCACTACGAGCAGTACTTC. Amino acids: CAISDTGLAAHYEQYF.

This clonotype came up many times. V is TRBV7-2 and J is TRBJ2-3, with D perhaps given as TRBD1 or TRBD2 (6 bases each). From germline, CDR1 is SGHTA and CDR2 FQGNSA. Between the trimmed V and J ends, which lost 8 bases and 5 bases, there was a span of 17 bases. The CDR3 runs 14 residues. CDR3 loop: CASGLGGPEDTQYF. In nucleotides, the CDR3 is TGTGCCAGCGGCCTTGGGGGGCCGGAAGATACGCAGTATTTT.

Turning to this clonotype: A much larger clone sits a single nucleotide away, making a read error possible. The chain recombines TRBV7-3 with TRBJ1-1, with a possible D match to TRBD1 (5 bases). Germline CDR1 reads SGHTA; CDR2 reads FQGTGA. The CDR3 is made up of 13 amino acids. The CDR3 region is CASSLRGNTGAFF. The CDR3 nucleotides read TGTGCCAGCAGCTTAAGGGGGAACACTGGAGCTTTCTTT.

The chain combines TRBV19 with TRBJ2-2; D may be TRBD1 (6 bases). Between the trimmed V and J ends, which lost 10 bases and 5 bases, there was a span of 17 bases. This CDR3 has 14 amino acids. Germline V gene lookup returns CDR1 LNHDA and CDR2 SQIVND (reference sequence). This CDR3 reads CATTSNDRTGELFF. CDR3 nucleotides: TGTGCCACTACAAGTAACGACAGGACCGGGGAGCTGTTTTTT.

The V gene is TRBV11-2, the J gene TRBJ2-7, with TRBD2 matching 8 bases. TRBJ2-5 matches the DNA end more closely, so the J call is doubtful. CDR1 is SGHAT, CDR2 FQNNGV, per germline. The CDR3 runs to 15 residues. In DNA form, the CDR3 reads TGTGCCAGCAACTCCACAGCGGGAGAATGGGAGACCCAGTACTTC. Its protein product is CASNSTAGEWETQYF.

This chain links TRBV27 with TRBJ2-7; D is perhaps TRBD1 (5 bases). Trimming shortened V by 5 bases and J by 6 bases, and 14 bases separated the two germline ends. The CDR3 consists of 13 residues. Germline values: CDR1 MNHEY, CDR2 SMNVEV (reference sequence). CDR3 loop: CASSGAPVGEQYF. Written as DNA, the CDR3 is TGTGCCAGCAGTGGGGCCCCCGTCGGCGAGCAGTACTTC.

V and J are TRBV5-1 and TRBJ2-3; 9 bases fit TRBD2. In germline, CDR1 is SGHRS, CDR2 YFSETQ. The V gene end was trimmed by 1 base and the J gene end by 2 bases; junction bases not matched to a gene: 8. This CDR3 contains 17 residues. CDR3: CASSLRLRGGVTDTQYF. The CDR3 DNA reads TGCGCCAGCAGCTTGAGGTTGCGGGGGGGCGTCACAGATACGCAGTATTTT.

About this clonotype itself: Mismatch with germline at one junction end may stem from a read error. CDR3 DNA sequence: TGTGCCAGCAGTGCGGACACAAACATTGAAGCTTTCTTT. Its protein product is CASSADTNIEAFF. The chain employs TRBV12-3 or TRBV12-4 and TRBJ1-1; D possibly corresponds to TRBD1 (5 bases). This CDR3 has 13 residues.

This chain uses TRBV24-1 with TRBJ2-1; 8 bases align to TRBD1. Germline loops: CDR1 KGHDR, CDR2 SFDVKD. V was pared by 8 bases and J by 5 bases, with 1 base of the junction left unmatched. The CDR3 sequence is 12 residues long. CDR3: CATTDRDNEQFF. The DNA for the CDR3 is TGTGCCACCACGGACAGGGACAATGAGCAGTTCTTC.

V usage is TRBV29-1 and J usage is TRBJ2-5, with D maybe TRBD2 (5 bases). Germline CDR1 and CDR2: SQVTM and ANQGSEA. The CDR3 totals 14 residues. Trimming cost V 6 bases and J 11 bases, with 25 bases left between them. CDR3 DNA: TGCAGCGTCCAGCGGAAGCTCCTTGCAGATGAGCAGTACTTC. Protein sequence: CSVQRKLLADEQYF.

The rearrangement links TRBV27 to TRBJ1-2, with no clear D. Germline V gives CDR1 MNHEY, CDR2 SMNVEV (reference sequence). CDR3 size: 19 residues. The ends were cut back, 2 bases at V and 4 bases at J, with 26 bases in the middle. CDR3 in amino acids: CASSLANVRLNLHFYGYTF. The CDR3 nucleotides are TGTGCCAGCAGTTTAGCAAACGTGAGACTCAATCTCCACTTCTATGGCTACACCTTC.

The CDR3 DNA reads as TGTGCCAGCTCACCTAGACAGGCCCAAGAGACCCAGTACTTC. Encoded protein: CASSPRQAQETQYF. The V gene is TRBV18, the J gene TRBJ2-5, with D tentatively TRBD1 (6 bases). The CDR3 contains 14 residues. Between the trimmed V and J ends, which lost 3 bases and 1 base, there was a span of 9 bases. The V gene's germline CDR1 is KGHSH and CDR2 LQKENI.

The chain uses TRBV20-1 and TRBJ2-1; D is uncertain. The J call is doubtful: the DNA matches TRBJ2-7 better. Germline CDR1 reads DFQATT; CDR2 reads SNEGSKA (reference sequence). CDR3 length: 15 amino acids. CDR3 DNA: TGCAGTGCCAACCCGGCTACAAGCTCCTACAATGAGCAGTACTTC. It yields the protein CSANPATSSYNEQYF.